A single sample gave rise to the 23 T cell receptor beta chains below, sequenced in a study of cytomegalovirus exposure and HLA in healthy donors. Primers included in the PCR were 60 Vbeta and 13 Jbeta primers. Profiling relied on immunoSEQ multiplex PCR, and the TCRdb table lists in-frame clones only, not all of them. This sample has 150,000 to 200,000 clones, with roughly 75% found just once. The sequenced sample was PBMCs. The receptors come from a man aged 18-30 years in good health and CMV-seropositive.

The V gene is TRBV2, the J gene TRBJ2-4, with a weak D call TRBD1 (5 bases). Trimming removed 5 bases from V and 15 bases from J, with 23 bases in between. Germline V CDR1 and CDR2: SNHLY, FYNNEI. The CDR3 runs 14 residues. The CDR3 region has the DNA TGTGCCAGCAGTAAAGGGTTAGGGGATGGGGTAGGGTACTTC. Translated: CASSKGLGDGVGYF.

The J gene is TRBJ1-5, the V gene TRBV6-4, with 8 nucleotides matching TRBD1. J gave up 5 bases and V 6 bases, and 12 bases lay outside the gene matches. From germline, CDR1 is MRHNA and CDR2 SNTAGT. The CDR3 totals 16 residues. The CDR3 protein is CASRTSDRVSDQPQHF. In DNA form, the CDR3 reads TGTGCCAGCAGGACCTCGGACAGGGTGAGCGATCAGCCCCAGCATTTT.

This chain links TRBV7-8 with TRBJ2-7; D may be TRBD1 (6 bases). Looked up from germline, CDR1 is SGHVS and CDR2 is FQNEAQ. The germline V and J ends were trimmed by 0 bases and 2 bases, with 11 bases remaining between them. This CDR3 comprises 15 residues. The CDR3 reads CASSLAGQRPYEQYF. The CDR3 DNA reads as TGTGCCAGCAGCTTAGCCGGACAGCGACCCTACGAGCAGTACTTC.

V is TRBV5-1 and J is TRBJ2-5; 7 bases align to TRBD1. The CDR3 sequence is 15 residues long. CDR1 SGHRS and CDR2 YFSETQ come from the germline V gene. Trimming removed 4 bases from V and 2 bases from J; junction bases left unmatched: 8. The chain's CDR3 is CASSDQWTGQETQYF. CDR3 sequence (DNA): TGCGCCAGCAGCGATCAATGGACAGGTCAAGAGACCCAGTACTTC.

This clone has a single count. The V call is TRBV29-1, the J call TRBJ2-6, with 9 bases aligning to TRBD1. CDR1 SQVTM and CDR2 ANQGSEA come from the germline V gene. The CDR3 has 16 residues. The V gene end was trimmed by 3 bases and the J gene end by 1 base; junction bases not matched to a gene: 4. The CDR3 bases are TGCAGCGTTGATTCGACAGGGGGGTCTGGGGCCAACGTCCTGACTTTC. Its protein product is CSVDSTGGSGANVLTF.

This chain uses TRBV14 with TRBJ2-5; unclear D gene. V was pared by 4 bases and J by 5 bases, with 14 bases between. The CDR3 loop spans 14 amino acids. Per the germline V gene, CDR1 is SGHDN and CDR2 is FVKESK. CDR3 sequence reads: CASSPRLEWETQYF. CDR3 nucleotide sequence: TGTGCCAGCAGCCCCCGACTGGAGTGGGAGACCCAGTACTTC.

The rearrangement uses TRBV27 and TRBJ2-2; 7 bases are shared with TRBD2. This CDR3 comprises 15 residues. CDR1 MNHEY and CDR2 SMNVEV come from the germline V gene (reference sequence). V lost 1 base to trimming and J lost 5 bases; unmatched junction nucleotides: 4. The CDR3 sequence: CASSLWGGETGELFF. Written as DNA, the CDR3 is TGTGCCAGCAGTTTATGGGGAGGGGAGACCGGGGAGCTGTTTTTT.

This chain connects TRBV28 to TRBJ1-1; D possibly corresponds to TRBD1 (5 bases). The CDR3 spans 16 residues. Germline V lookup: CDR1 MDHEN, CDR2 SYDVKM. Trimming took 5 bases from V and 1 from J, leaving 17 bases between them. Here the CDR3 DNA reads TGTGCCAGCAGTACTATCACATTGACAGCGAACACTGAAGCTTTCTTT. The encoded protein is CASSTITLTANTEAFF.

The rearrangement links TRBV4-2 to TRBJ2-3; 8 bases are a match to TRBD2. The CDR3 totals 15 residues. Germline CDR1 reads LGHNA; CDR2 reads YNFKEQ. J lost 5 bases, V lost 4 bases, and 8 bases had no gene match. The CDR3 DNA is TGTGCCAGCAGCCTGGGACTAGAGGCCAAAGATACGCAGTATTTT. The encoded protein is CASSLGLEAKDTQYF.

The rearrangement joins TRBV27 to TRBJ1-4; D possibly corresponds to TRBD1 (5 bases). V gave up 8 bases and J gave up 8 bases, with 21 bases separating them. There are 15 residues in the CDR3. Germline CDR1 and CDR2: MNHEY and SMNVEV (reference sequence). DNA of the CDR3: TGTGCCAGCGAGAACTCACAGGTACGGGAGGAAAAACTGTTTTTT. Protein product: CASENSQVREEKLFF.

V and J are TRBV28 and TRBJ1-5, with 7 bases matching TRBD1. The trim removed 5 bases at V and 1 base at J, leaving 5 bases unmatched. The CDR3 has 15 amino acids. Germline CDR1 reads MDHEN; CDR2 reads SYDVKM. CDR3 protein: CASSLTGDSNQPQHF. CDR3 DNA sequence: TGTGCCAGCAGTCTAACAGGGGACAGCAATCAGCCCCAGCATTTT.

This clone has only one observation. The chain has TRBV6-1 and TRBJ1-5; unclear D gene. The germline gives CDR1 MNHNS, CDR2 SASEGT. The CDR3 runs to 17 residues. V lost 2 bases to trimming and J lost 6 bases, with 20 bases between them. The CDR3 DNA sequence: TGTGCCAGCAGTGAATACCGGGGAGTATCGGGAGGTCAGCCCCAGCATTTT. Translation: CASSEYRGVSGGQPQHF.

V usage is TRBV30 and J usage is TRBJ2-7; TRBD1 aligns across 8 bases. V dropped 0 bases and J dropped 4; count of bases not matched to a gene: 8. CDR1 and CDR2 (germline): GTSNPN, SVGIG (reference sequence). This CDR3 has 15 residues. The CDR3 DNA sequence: TGTGCCTGGAGTGTACGGCAGGGGGCTGTTTACGAGCAGTACTTC. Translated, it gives CAWSVRQGAVYEQYF.

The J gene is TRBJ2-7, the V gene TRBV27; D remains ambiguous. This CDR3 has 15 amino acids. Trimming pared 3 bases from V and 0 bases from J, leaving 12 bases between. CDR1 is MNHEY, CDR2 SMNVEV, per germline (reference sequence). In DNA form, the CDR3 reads TGTGCCAGCAGTTTGTTCGTTCCAGGCTCCTACGAGCAGTACTTC. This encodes CASSLFVPGSYEQYF.

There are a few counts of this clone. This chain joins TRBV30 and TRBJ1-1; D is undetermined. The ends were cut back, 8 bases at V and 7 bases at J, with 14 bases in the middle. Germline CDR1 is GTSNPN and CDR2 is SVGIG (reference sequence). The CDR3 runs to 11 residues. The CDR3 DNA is TGTGCCCGCCGAAGCTACCTTGAAGCTTTCTTT. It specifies CARRSYLEAFF.

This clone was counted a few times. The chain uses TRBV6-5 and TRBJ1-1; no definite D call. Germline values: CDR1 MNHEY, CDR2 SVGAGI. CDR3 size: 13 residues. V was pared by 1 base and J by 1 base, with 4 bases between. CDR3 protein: CASSYWQNTEAFF. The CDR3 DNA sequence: TGTGCCAGCAGTTACTGGCAGAACACTGAAGCTTTCTTT.

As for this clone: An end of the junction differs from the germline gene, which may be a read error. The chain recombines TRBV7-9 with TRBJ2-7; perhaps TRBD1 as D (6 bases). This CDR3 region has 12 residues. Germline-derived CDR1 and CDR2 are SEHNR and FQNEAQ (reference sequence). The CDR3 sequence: CSSSYLGGEQYF. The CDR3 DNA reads TGTTCCAGCAGTTATTTAGGGGGCGAGCAGTACTTC.

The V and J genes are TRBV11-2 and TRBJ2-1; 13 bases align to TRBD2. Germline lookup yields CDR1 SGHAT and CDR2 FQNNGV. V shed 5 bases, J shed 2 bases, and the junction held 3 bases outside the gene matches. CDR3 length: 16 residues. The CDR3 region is CASSTGTSGAYNEQFF. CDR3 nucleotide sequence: TGTGCCAGCAGCACCGGGACTAGCGGGGCCTACAATGAGCAGTTCTTC.

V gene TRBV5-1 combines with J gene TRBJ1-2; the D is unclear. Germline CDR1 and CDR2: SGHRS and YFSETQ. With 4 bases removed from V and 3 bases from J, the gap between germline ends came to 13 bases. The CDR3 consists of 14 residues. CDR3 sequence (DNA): TGCGCCAGCAGCACTGGAGGTACGGACTATGGCTACACCTTC. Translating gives CASSTGGTDYGYTF.

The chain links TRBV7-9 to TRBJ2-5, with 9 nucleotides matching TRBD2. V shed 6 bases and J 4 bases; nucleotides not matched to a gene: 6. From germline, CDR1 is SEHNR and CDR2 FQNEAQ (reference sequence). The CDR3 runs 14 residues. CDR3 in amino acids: CASRSVAGVETQYF. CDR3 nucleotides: TGTGCCAGCAGATCTGTAGCGGGAGTAGAGACCCAGTACTTC.

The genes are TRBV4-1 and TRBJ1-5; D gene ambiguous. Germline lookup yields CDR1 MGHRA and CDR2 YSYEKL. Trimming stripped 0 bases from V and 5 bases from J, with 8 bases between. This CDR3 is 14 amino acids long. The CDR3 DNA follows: TGCGCCAGCAGCCAAGAAACAGTAGATCAGCCCCAGCATTTT. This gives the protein CASSQETVDQPQHF.

As DNA, the CDR3 is TGTGCCAGCAGTCCTGGACAGGGGCGACCCTCTGGGGCCAACGTCCTGACTTTC. This gives the protein CASSPGQGRPSGANVLTF. The J gene is TRBJ2-6, the V gene TRBV2, with TRBD1 identical over 9 bases. V trimming: 5 bases; J trimming: 0 bases; junction bases outside the gene matches: 8. Germline V gene lookup returns CDR1 SNHLY and CDR2 FYNNEI. The CDR3 is made up of 18 amino acids.

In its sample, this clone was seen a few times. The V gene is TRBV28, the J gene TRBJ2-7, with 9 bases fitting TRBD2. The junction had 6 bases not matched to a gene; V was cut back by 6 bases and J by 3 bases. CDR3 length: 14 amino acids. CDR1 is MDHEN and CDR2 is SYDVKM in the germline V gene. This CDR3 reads CASRIAGADYEQYF. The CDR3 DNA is TGTGCCAGCAGGATAGCGGGAGCTGACTACGAGCAGTACTTC.